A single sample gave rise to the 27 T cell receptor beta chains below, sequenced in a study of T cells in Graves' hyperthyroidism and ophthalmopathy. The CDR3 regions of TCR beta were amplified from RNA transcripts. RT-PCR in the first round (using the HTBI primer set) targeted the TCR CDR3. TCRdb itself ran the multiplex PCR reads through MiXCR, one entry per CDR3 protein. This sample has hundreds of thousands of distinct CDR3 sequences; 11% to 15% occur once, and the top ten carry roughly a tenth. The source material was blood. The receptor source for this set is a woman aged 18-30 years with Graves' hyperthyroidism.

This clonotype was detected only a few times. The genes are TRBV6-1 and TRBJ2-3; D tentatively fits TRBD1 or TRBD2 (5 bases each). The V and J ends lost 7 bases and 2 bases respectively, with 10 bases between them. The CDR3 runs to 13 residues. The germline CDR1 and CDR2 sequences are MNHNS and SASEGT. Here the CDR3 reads CASKGTPTDTQYF. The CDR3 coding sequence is TGTGCCAGCAAGGGGACCCCCACAGATACGCAGTATTTT.

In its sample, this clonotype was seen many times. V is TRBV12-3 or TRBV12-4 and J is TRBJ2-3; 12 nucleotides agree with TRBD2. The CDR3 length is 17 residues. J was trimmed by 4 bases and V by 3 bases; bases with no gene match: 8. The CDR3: CASSFPGLAGFPDTQYF. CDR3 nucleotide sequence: TGTGCCAGCAGTTTCCCAGGACTAGCGGGATTCCCAGATACGCAGTATTTT.

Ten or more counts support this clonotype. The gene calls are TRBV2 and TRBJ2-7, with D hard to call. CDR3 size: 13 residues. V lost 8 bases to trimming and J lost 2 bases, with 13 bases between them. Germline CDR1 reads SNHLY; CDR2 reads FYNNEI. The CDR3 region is CASLGTATYEQYF. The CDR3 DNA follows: TGTGCCAGCTTGGGAACGGCCACCTACGAGCAGTACTTC.

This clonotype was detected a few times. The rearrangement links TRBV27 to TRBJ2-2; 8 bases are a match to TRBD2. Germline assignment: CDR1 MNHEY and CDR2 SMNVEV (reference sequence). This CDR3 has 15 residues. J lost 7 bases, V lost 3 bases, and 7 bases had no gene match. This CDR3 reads CASSLWGTSGGELFF. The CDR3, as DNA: TGTGCCAGCAGTTTGTGGGGGACTAGTGGCGGGGAGCTGTTTTTT.

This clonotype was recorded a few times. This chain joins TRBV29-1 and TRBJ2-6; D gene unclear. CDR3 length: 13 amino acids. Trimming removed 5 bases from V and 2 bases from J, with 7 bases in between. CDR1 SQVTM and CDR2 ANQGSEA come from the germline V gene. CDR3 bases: TGCAGCGTTATGGAGACTGGGGCCAACGTCCTGACTTTC. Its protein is CSVMETGANVLTF.

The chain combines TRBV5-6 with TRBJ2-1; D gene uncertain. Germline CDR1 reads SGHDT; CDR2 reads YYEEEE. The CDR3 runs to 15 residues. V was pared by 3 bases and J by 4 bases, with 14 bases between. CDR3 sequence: CASSSWGPFYNEQFF. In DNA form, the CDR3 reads TGTGCCAGCAGCTCCTGGGGTCCCTTTTACAATGAGCAGTTCTTC.

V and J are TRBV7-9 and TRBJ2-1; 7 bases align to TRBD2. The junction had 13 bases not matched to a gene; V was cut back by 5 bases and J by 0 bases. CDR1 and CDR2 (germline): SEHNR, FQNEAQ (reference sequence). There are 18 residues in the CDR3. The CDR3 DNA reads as TGTGCCAGCAGCCGAACGAGCGGGACGGAGGGCTCCTACAATGAGCAGTTCTTC. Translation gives CASSRTSGTEGSYNEQFF.

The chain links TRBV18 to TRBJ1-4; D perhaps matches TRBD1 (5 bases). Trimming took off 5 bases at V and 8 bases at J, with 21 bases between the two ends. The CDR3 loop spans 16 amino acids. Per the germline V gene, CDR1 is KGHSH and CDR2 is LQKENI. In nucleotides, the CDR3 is TGTGCCAGCTCATTACGACCCGGGACGTCGGAGGAAAAACTGTTTTTT. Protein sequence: CASSLRPGTSEEKLFF.

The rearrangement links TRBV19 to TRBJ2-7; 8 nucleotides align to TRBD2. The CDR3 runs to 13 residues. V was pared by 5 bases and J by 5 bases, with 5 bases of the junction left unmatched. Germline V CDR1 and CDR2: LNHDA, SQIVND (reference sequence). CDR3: CASSRTSTHEQYF. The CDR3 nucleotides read TGTGCCAGTAGTCGGACTAGCACCCACGAGCAGTACTTC.

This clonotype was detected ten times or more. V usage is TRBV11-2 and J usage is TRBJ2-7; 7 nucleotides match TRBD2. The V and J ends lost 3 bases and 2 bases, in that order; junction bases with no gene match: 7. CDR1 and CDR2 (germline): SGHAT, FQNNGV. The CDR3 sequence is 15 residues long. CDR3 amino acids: CASSFSGGRAYEQYF. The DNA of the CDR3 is TGTGCCAGCAGCTTTTCCGGCGGGAGAGCCTACGAGCAGTACTTC.

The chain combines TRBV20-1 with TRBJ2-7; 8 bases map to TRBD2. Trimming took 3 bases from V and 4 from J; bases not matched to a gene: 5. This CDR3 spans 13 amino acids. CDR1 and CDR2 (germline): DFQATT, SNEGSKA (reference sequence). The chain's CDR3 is CSASSSGWYEQYF. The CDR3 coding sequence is TGCAGTGCTAGCTCTAGCGGGTGGTACGAGCAGTACTTC.

The CDR3 protein is CASSSRLLAGFYNEQFF. CDR3 nucleotide sequence: TGTGCCAGCAGTTCCCGTTTGCTAGCGGGATTCTACAATGAGCAGTTCTTC. The chain couples TRBV27 to TRBJ2-1; 9 bases map to TRBD2. Per the germline V gene, CDR1 is MNHEY and CDR2 is SMNVEV (reference sequence). This CDR3 is 17 amino acids long. Trimming took 4 bases from V and 3 from J; bases not matched to a gene: 10.

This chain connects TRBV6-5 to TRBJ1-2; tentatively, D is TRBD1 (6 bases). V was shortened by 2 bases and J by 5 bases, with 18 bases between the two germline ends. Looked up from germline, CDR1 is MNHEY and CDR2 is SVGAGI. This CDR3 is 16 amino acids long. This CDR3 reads CASSYGGPGGPYGYTF. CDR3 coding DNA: TGTGCCAGCAGTTACGGGGGGCCCGGGGGACCATATGGCTACACCTTC.

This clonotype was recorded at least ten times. The CDR3 here is CASTMALRRTEAFF. In DNA form, the CDR3 reads TGTGCCAGCACCATGGCACTCAGGCGCACTGAAGCTTTCTTT. This sequence joins TRBV2 and TRBJ1-1; D gene ambiguous. The CDR3 is 14 amino acids. Per the germline V gene, CDR1 is SNHLY and CDR2 is FYNNEI. Trimming cost V 7 bases and J 4 bases, with 16 bases left between them.

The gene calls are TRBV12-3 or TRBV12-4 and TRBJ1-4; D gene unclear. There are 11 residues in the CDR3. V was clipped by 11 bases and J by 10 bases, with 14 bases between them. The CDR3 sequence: CASGESAKLFF. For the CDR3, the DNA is TGTGCCTCCGGGGAGAGCGCAAAACTGTTTTTT.

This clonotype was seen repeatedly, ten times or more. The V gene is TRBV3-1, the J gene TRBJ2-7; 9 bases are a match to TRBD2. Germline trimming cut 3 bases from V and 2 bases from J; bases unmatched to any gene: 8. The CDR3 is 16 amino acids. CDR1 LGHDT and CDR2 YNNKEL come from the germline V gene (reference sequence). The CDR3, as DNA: TGTGCCAGCAGCCACTTGACTAGCGGTTGGGCCTACGAGCAGTACTTC. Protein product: CASSHLTSGWAYEQYF.

The CDR3 DNA reads as TGTGCCAGTAGTATAACTGGATCGGATGAGCAGTACTTC. Amino acid sequence: CASSITGSDEQYF. This sequence joins TRBV19 and TRBJ2-7; no definite D call. The CDR3 sequence is 13 residues long. Germline CDR1 LNHDA, CDR2 SQIVND (reference sequence). V was clipped by 2 bases and J by 7 bases, with 12 bases between them.

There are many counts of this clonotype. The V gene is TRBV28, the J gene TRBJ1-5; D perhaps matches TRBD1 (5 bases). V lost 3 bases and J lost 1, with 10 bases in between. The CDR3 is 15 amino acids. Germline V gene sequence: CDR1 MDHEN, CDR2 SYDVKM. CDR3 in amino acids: CASSLGLRSNQPQHF. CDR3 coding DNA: TGTGCCAGCAGTTTGGGGCTGCGAAGCAATCAGCCCCAGCATTTT.

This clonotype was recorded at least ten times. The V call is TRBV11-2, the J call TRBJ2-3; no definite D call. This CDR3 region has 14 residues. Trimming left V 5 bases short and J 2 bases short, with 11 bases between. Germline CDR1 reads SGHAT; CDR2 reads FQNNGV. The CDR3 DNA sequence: TGTGCCAGCAGCGCTGGGGATAACACAGATACGCAGTATTTT. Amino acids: CASSAGDNTDTQYF.

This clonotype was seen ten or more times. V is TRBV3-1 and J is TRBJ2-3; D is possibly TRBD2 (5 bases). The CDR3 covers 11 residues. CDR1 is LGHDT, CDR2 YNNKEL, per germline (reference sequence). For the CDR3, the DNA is TGTGCGGCTAGCAACACAGATACGCAGTATTTT. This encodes CAASNTDTQYF.

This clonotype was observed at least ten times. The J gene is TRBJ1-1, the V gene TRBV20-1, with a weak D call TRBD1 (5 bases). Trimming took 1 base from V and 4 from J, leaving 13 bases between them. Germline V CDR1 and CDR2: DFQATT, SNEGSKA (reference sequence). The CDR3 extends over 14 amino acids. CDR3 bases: TGCAGTGCTAGAGTTTCAGGGCCGGCCACTGAAGCTTTCTTT. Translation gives CSARVSGPATEAFF.

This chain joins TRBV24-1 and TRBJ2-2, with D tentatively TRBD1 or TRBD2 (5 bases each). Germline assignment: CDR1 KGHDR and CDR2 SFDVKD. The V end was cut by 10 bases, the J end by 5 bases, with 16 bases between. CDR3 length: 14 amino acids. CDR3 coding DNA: TGTGCCACATCTTCAACAGGCGGGACCGGGGAGCTGTTTTTT. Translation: CATSSTGGTGELFF.

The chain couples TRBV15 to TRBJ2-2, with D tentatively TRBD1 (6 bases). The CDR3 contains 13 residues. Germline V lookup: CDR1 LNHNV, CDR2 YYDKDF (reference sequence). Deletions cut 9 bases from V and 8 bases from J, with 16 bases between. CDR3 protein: CATSDSSAGELFF. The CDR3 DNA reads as TGTGCCACTTCGGACAGCTCGGCGGGGGAGCTGTTTTTT.

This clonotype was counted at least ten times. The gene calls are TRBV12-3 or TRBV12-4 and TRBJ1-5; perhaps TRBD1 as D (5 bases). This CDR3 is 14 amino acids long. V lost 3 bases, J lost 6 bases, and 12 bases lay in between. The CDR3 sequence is CASSFTNGGQPQHF. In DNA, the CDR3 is TGTGCCAGCAGTTTCACGAACGGGGGTCAGCCCCAGCATTTT.

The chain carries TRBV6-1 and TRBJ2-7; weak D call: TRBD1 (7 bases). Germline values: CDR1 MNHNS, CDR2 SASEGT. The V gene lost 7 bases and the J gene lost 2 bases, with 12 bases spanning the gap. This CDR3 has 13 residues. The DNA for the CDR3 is TGTGCCAGCATGGGGGGACAGCCCTACGAGCAGTACTTC. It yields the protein CASMGGQPYEQYF.

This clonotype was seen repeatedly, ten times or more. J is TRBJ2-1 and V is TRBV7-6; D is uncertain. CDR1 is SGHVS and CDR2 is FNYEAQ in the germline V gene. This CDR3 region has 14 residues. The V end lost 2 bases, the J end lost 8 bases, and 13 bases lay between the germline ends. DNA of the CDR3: TGTGCCAGCAGCTTATCGAGCAACAAAGATGAGCAGTTCTTC. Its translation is CASSLSSNKDEQFF.

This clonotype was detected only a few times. DNA of the CDR3: TGTGCCTGGACCGTGACACCTATAAGCTCTGGGGCCAACGTCCTGACTTTC. Its protein is CAWTVTPISSGANVLTF. The chain carries TRBV30 and TRBJ2-6; D is undetermined. CDR3 length: 17 residues. Germline CDR1 and CDR2: GTSNPN and SVGIG (reference sequence). With 4 bases removed from V and 0 bases from J, the gap between germline ends came to 16 bases.